In this sample, the clone carrying this T cell receptor beta chain turned up many times. As yet, its antigen is unknown. These data come from a study of T cell repertoires in cytomegalovirus infection. The CDR3 consists of 11 residues. With 5 bases removed from V and 7 bases from J, the gap between germline ends came to 6 bases. Germline V gene sequence: CDR1 SGHVS, CDR2 FQNEAQ. Overall study findings and caveats: The ex vivo response showed dominance by HLA-C-restricted CMV-specific TCR beta clonotypes. Identification of carriers of CMV plus the relevant HLA was achieved through cumulative public TCR beta family frequency.

TCRdb redid the calling of the reads with MiXCR, one entry per CDR3 protein. Here the sample spans 900,000 to 950,000 distinct CDR3 sequences, less than 35% being singletons. Specimen: cultured CD8+ T cells from PBMCs, collected from culture after CMV antigen stimulation. This clonotype was obtained from a human donor in good health (CMV status not recorded). Some clones in this sample may be carry-over from other donors' samples. This chain connects TRBV7-8 to TRBJ2-1; D remains ambiguous. CDR3 region: CASSPVNEQFF. As DNA, the CDR3 is TGTGCCAGCAGCCCAGTTAATGAGCAGTTCTTC. The full variable domain, in which reference TRBV7-8 and TRBJ2-1 provide the parts outside the CDR3, is GAGVSQSPRYKVAKRGQDVALRCDPISGHVSLFWYQQALGQGPEFLTYFQNEAQLDKSGLPSDRFFAERPEGSVSTLKIQRTQQEDSAVYLCASSPVNEQFFGPGTRLTVL.